This entry concerns a single TCR beta chain. The data derive from a study of blood T cell repertoires in COVID-19. Study as a whole: Samples representing acute and convalescent COVID-19 were sourced from the United States, Italy and Spain. Sample material is recorded as cDNA or gDNA derived from T cells, B-cell-depleted T cells, or PBMCs.

Per the germline V gene, CDR1 is LGHDT and CDR2 is YNNKEL (reference sequence). This CDR3 has 14 residues. Trimming took 8 bases from V and 7 from J; bases not matched to a gene: 8. Authors' analysis steps: Reference gene primers were amplified, and this amplification served to estimate nucleated cell counts. Clones were read by immunoSEQ multiplex PCR, and TCRdb kept only the in-frame ones, dropping some. From that table come the V and J calls and clone size; the DNA was used to work out D and trimming. The sample lists some 71,000 clones; about nine tenths were seen once. The chain employs TRBV3-1 (or the pseudogene TRBV3-2) and TRBJ1-4; 9 bases fit TRBD1. The clonotype comes from a man aged 25-45 years with acute or convalescent COVID-19. Material: peripheral blood. Here the CDR3 DNA reads TGTGCCAGCGGAAACAGGGGGCTCGGTGAAAAACTGTTTTTT. Residues: CASGNRGLGEKLFF.